Each of the 19 T cell receptor beta chains below was sequenced from the same sample in a study of regulatory T cells in long-lasting Graves disease. Time point noted: newly diagnosed GD, antithyroid drugs for less than 3 months. The TCR library was prepared using RNA isolated from PBMCs. HTBI primers from iRepertoire and Arm-PCR of CDR3 regions yielded the TCR beta libraries. TCRdb passed the multiplex PCR reads through MiXCR, listing each CDR3 protein once. Here the sample spans 520,000 or so distinct CDR3 sequences, around 12% being singletons. The same sample was also studied in work on T cells in Graves' hyperthyroidism and ophthalmopathy.

Sequencing was performed on peripheral blood mononuclear cells (PBMCs), taken at new diagnosis, from a patient treated with antithyroid drugs. These receptor sequences come from a woman aged 30 to 39 with Graves disease.

This clonotype was observed many times. This chain uses TRBV2 with TRBJ1-6; D not resolved. Trimming took off 0 bases at V and 0 bases at J, with 18 bases between the two ends. The CDR3 is 20 amino acids. Germline-derived CDR1 and CDR2 are SNHLY and FYNNEI. CDR3 coding DNA: TGTGCCAGCAGTGAAGCGCTTCACCCCCGTGGAAGCTCCTATAATTCACCCCTCCACTTT. Its translation is CASSEALHPRGSSYNSPLHF.

A word on this clonotype: At one of its ends the junction is not consistent with the germline gene, which may arise from a read error. The chain links TRBV5-1 to TRBJ1-2; D is perhaps TRBD1 (5 bases). The CDR3 runs 13 residues. From germline, CDR1 is SGHRS and CDR2 YFSETQ. CDR3 residues: CASSDSRGYGYTF. The CDR3 DNA reads TGTGCCAGCAGTGACTCTAGGGGCTATGGCTACACCTTC.

This clonotype was observed many times. The V call is TRBV2, the J call TRBJ2-7; TRBD2 matches 8 bases. V was pared by 7 bases and J by 6 bases, with 14 bases of the junction left unmatched. Germline V lookup: CDR1 SNHLY, CDR2 FYNNEI. The CDR3 extends over 15 amino acids. CDR3 coding DNA: TGTGCCAGCATGACTAGCGAGGTCATAGCTCTCGAGCAGTACTTC. Its protein product is CASMTSEVIALEQYF.

This clonotype came up many times. V gene TRBV20-1 combines with J gene TRBJ2-1, with D unresolved. V lost 4 bases and J 3 bases, leaving 19 bases between the germline ends. Germline values: CDR1 DFQATT, CDR2 SNEGSKA (reference sequence). The CDR3 is made up of 16 amino acids. CDR3 DNA: TGCAGTGCTACTTCACATCCAGGCAACTTCTACAATGAGCAGTTCTTC. Translated, it gives CSATSHPGNFYNEQFF.

The sample holds a few counts of this clonotype. The chain uses TRBV4-1 and TRBJ2-4; 7 nucleotides agree with TRBD2. Germline values: CDR1 MGHRA, CDR2 YSYEKL. The CDR3 is 16 residues long. Trimming cost V 0 bases and J 8 bases; bases outside gene matches: 10. CDR3 coding DNA: TGCGCCAGCAGCCAAGATGGGGGAGGGACCTTCTACATTCAGTACTTC. As protein: CASSQDGGGTFYIQYF.

The chain couples TRBV6-2 or TRBV6-3 to TRBJ1-2, with D uncertain. Germline CDR1 MNHEY, CDR2 SVGEGT. The CDR3 length is 13 residues. Trimming stripped 5 bases from V and 2 bases from J, with 9 bases between. The CDR3 DNA reads as TGTGCCAGCAGTGCGTATACCAACTATGGCTACACCTTC. The encoded protein is CASSAYTNYGYTF.

This clonotype was recorded at least ten times. V is TRBV27 and J is TRBJ2-7; 8 bases agree with TRBD2. The CDR3 sequence is 15 residues long. Trimming cost V 3 bases and J 4 bases; bases outside gene matches: 8. CDR1 MNHEY and CDR2 SMNVEV come from the germline V gene (reference sequence). The CDR3 bases are TGTGCCAGCAGTTTGGAGAGCGGGAGACGGTACGAGCAGTACTTC. It translates to CASSLESGRRYEQYF.

This sequence joins TRBV24-1 and TRBJ2-1, with 7 bases lining up with TRBD2. CDR1 is KGHDR, CDR2 SFDVKD, per germline. V lost 3 bases to trimming and J lost 7 bases; unmatched junction nucleotides: 5. The CDR3 is 14 residues long. As DNA, the CDR3 is TGTGCCACCAGTGATCCTGAAGCGGGGAATGAGCAGTTCTTC. Protein: CATSDPEAGNEQFF.

This clonotype was seen ten or more times. J is TRBJ2-3 and V is TRBV20-1, with D perhaps matching TRBD1 (6 bases). Germline V lookup: CDR1 DFQATT, CDR2 SNEGSKA (reference sequence). The CDR3 is 14 residues long. Trimming pared 1 base from V and 5 bases from J, leaving 13 bases between. CDR3 region: CSARGTDLGDTQYF. CDR3 DNA: TGCAGTGCTAGAGGGACAGATTTGGGAGATACGCAGTATTTT.

This clonotype was found a few times. A much more abundant neighbour one base away suggests this may be a read error. The J gene is TRBJ2-1, the V gene TRBV12-3 or TRBV12-4, with 7 bases identical to TRBD2. Unmatched junction bases numbered 10, after V lost 5 bases and J lost 6 bases. The CDR3 has 15 residues. The DNA for the CDR3 is TGTGCCAGCAGTGGTCACGGGGGGAGTGGCAATGAGCAGTTCTTC. It specifies CASSGHGGSGNEQFF.

This clonotype was counted between two and nine times. CDR3 residues: CASSIVRTQPQHF. CDR3 DNA: TGTGCCAGTAGTATAGTTCGAACCCAGCCCCAGCATTTT. V usage is TRBV19 and J usage is TRBJ1-5; D call uncertain. The V end was cut by 1 base, the J end by 7 bases, with 8 bases between. The CDR3 consists of 13 residues. Germline assignment: CDR1 LNHDA and CDR2 SQIVND (reference sequence).

Many counts were recorded for this clonotype. The chain joins TRBV27 to TRBJ1-5; perhaps TRBD1 as D (5 bases). The V gene's germline CDR1 is MNHEY and CDR2 SMNVEV (reference sequence). Deletions cut 6 bases from V and 4 bases from J, with 13 bases between. This CDR3 contains 14 residues. The CDR3 sequence is CASRQGGTNQPQHF. For the CDR3, the DNA is TGTGCCAGCAGGCAGGGTGGCACAAATCAGCCCCAGCATTTT.

The rearrangement uses TRBV29-1 and TRBJ1-4; TRBD1 is a possible D gene (5 bases). This CDR3 contains 14 residues. Trimming removed 0 bases at V and 8 bases at J, with 13 bases between. Germline assignment: CDR1 SQVTM and CDR2 ANQGSEA. CDR3 sequence reads: CSVEDTGGGEKLFF. CDR3 coding DNA: TGCAGCGTTGAAGATACTGGGGGAGGCGAAAAACTGTTTTTT.

This clonotype has a count of ten or more. The rearrangement links TRBV7-3 to TRBJ2-2, with 7 positions matching TRBD1. The CDR3 consists of 15 residues. V lost 6 bases to trimming and J lost 3 bases; unmatched junction nucleotides: 7. The germline CDR1 and CDR2 sequences are SGHTA and FQGTGA. The CDR3 protein is CASSRGTAYTGELFF. Written as DNA, the CDR3 is TGTGCCAGCAGTAGAGGGACAGCATACACCGGGGAGCTGTTTTTT.

This clonotype appeared a few times. This chain connects TRBV25-1 to TRBJ2-5; 9 nucleotides line up with TRBD2. The germline V gene encodes CDR1 MGHDK and CDR2 SYGVNS. V was clipped by 7 bases and J by 3 bases; unmatched bases: 6. The CDR3 sequence is 14 residues long. Written as DNA, the CDR3 is TGTGCCAGCACCCTAGCGGGAAAGAAAGAGACCCAGTACTTC. It encodes CASTLAGKKETQYF.

Many counts were recorded for this clonotype. This chain uses TRBV6-1 with TRBJ2-2; TRBD1 or TRBD2 may be the D gene (5 bases each). The CDR3 extends over 16 amino acids. Trimming took 6 bases from V and 1 from J, leaving 15 bases between them. Per the germline V gene, CDR1 is MNHNS and CDR2 is SASEGT. CDR3 nucleotides: TGTGCCAGCAGCACCGTCCGGGACGAGAACACCGGGGAGCTGTTTTTT. Amino acids: CASSTVRDENTGELFF.

This clonotype has at least ten counts. V is TRBV7-3 and J is TRBJ2-2, with unresolved D. The CDR3 contains 14 residues. CDR1 is SGHTA, CDR2 FQGTGA, per germline. V was trimmed by 1 base and J by 7 bases, leaving 10 bases between them. The CDR3 is CASSLNPFGGELFF. The CDR3, as DNA: TGTGCCAGCAGCTTAAACCCCTTTGGCGGGGAGCTGTTTTTT. The full variable domain, rest sourced from reference TRBV7-3 and TRBJ2-2, is GAGVSQTPSNKVTEKGKYVELRCDPISGHTALYWYRQSLGQGPEFLIYFQGTGAADDSGLPNDRFFAVRPEGSVSTLKIQRTERGDSAVYLCASSLNPFGGELFFGEGSRLTVL.

This clonotype turned up a few times. The chain is built from TRBV3-1 and TRBJ1-1, with unresolved D. Germline V CDR1 and CDR2: LGHDT, YNNKEL (reference sequence). This CDR3 has 14 amino acids. V dropped 0 bases and J dropped 4 bases, with 9 bases sitting between them. CDR3 coding DNA: TGTGCCAGCAGCCAAGAGCCGGGTTTCACTGAAGCTTTCTTT. Its translation: CASSQEPGFTEAFF.

This clonotype has ten or more counts. The gene calls are TRBV2 and TRBJ1-1; D might be TRBD1 (6 bases). V was trimmed by 6 bases and J by 11 bases, leaving 16 bases between them. The CDR3 is made up of 12 amino acids. The germline CDR1 and CDR2 sequences are SNHLY and FYNNEI. The CDR3 region has the DNA TGTGCCAGCAGACCGGAAGGGACAAGGGCTTTCTTT. It codes for CASRPEGTRAFF.